This record looks at one T cell receptor (beta chain) sequence and its context. Sequencing was performed with immunoSEQ multiplex PCR; in TCRdb, only in-frame clones are kept and a portion is missing. The sample lists roughly 150,000 clones; around 87% were seen once. These data come from a study of T cell responses to AZD1222 COVID-19 vaccine. CDR3 length: 15 amino acids. Germline V gene lookup returns CDR1 SGHRS and CDR2 YFSETQ. The V segment lost 1 base and the J segment 7 bases; nucleotides outside the gene matches: 6. This chain uses TRBV5-1 with TRBJ2-1, with 9 bases lining up with TRBD2. The sequence was obtained from an adult who received the AZD1222 COVID-19 vaccine. The source was peripheral blood, collected 28 days after the second AZD1222 dose. CDR3 region: CASSLNAGGGNEQFF. The CDR3 DNA follows: TGCGCCAGCAGCTTGAATGCGGGAGGGGGTAATGAGCAGTTCTTC.